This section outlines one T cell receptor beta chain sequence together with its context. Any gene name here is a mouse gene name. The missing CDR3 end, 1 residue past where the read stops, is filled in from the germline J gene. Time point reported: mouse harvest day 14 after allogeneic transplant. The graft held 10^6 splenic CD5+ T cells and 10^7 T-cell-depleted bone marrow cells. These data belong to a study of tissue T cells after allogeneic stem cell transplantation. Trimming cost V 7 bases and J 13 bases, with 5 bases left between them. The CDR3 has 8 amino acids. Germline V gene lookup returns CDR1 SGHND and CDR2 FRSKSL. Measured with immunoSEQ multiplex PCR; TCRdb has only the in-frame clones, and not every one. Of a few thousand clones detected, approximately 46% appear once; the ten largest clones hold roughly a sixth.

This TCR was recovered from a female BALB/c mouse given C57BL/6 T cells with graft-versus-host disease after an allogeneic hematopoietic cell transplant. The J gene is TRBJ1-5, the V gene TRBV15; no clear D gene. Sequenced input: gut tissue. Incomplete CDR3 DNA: TGTGCCAGCACCCCCCCGCTT. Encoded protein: CASTPPL. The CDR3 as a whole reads CASTPPLF.